This is a list of T cell receptor beta chains from one sample in a study of blood T cell repertoires in COVID-19. TCRdb keeps only in-frame clones here, not all; method: immunoSEQ multiplex PCR. The sample contains roughly 110,000 clones, roughly 84% of which appear only once. The sequenced material came from peripheral blood. The receptors originated from a man aged 40-49 years with acute or convalescent COVID-19. Each CDR3 is given with its conserved first and last residue. D genes are given only for firm matches. Size values are once, few and many counts, or a class for expanded clones, and some rows have none.

v_gene	abundance	d_gene	j_gene	CDR3nt	CDR3aa
TRBV28	NA	TRBD1	TRBJ2-7	TGTGCCAGCAGTCCTCATCGGGACAGCCCGGAGGAGCAGTACTTC	CASSPHRDSPEEQYF
TRBV30	NA	NA	TRBJ2-7	TGTGCCTGGAGTGGAGGAGAGGGACACTACGAGCAGTACTTC	CAWSGGEGHYEQYF
TRBV18	NA	TRBD1	TRBJ1-1	TGTGCCAGCTCACGCCAGGGGGCAGAAGCTTTCTTT	CASSRQGAEAFF
TRBV30	NA	TRBD1	TRBJ1-6	TGTGCCTGGAGTCTTTTGGAGGGGGCTTCACCCCTCCACTTT	CAWSLLEGASPLHF
TRBV18	once	TRBD1	TRBJ1-1	TGTGCCAGCTCAGCGACAGGGGTTACTGAAGCTTTCTTT	CASSATGVTEAFF
TRBV7-8	NA	NA	TRBJ2-7	TGTGCCAGCAGCTTACACGGCTACGAGCAGTACTTC	CASSLHGYEQYF
TRBV5-5	NA	TRBD1	TRBJ2-1	TGTGCCAGCAGCTTTTCGGGACAGGGGTTGCAGTTCTTC	CASSFSGQGLQFF
TRBV6-2/TRBV6-3	NA	NA	TRBJ1-1	TGTGCCAGCAGTTACAGCAGGGGGAACACTGAAGCTTTCTTT	CASSYSRGNTEAFF
TRBV18	NA	NA	TRBJ2-1	TGTGCCAGCTCACCAGTATCCTACAATGAGCAGTTCTTC	CASSPVSYNEQFF
TRBV6-2/TRBV6-3	NA	TRBD2	TRBJ2-5	TGTGCCAGCAGTGCCCCCGGGACTAGCGGGGGGAAAACCCAGTACTTC	CASSAPGTSGGKTQYF
TRBV7-2	NA	TRBD1	TRBJ2-7	TGTGCCAGCAGCCCCTCTACGACAGGGATCTCCTACGAGCAGTACTTC	CASSPSTTGISYEQYF
TRBV6-5	NA	NA	TRBJ2-7	TGTGCCAGCAGTTACGTAGGGGGAGGGCTCGAGCAGTACTTC	CASSYVGGGLEQYF
TRBV6-1	NA	TRBD2	TRBJ2-1	TGTGCCAGCAGTGAAAAGCGGGGGGTTCAGAATGAGCAGTTCTTC	CASSEKRGVQNEQFF
TRBV7-2	NA	NA	TRBJ1-6	TGTGCCAGCAGCTTAGCCAGGGCGAGTTCACCCCTCCACTTT	CASSLARASSPLHF
TRBV18	NA	TRBD1	TRBJ1-1	TGTGCCAGCTCATCATCCGGGACAGGGAACACTGAAGCTTTCTTT	CASSSSGTGNTEAFF
TRBV6-6	few	NA	TRBJ2-7	TGTGCCAGCAGTTACTCGAGGGGGGGCAGGGACAACGAGCAGTACTTC	CASSYSRGGRDNEQYF
TRBV18	NA	TRBD1	TRBJ1-1	TGTGCCAGCTCACCCGGGACAGGTGCTATGAACACTGAAGCTTTCTTT	CASSPGTGAMNTEAFF
TRBV7-9	few	NA	TRBJ1-2	TGTGCCAGCAGCTTCCTTGACGGGGGCTACACCTTC	CASSFLDGGYTF
TRBV2	NA	TRBD2	TRBJ2-3	TGTGCCAGCAGAGGATTTCTAGCGGGGGAAGATACGCAGTATTTT	CASRGFLAGEDTQYF
TRBV5-1	NA	TRBD2	TRBJ2-5	TGCGCCAGCAGCTTACGGATTACTAGCGGGGGAGGTGCCCAGTACTTC	CASSLRITSGGGAQYF
TRBV6-1	few	NA	TRBJ1-5	TGTGCCAGCAGTGAAAATACAAATCAGCCCCAGCATTTT	CASSENTNQPQHF
TRBV7-8	once	TRBD1	TRBJ2-1	TGTGCCAGCAGCTTAGCGGCGGGAGGGGACAGGGGGGAGAATGAGCAGTTCTTC	CASSLAAGGDRGENEQFF
TRBV25-1	NA	TRBD2	TRBJ2-1	TGTGCCAGCAGTGAATTTGACGGGACTAGCGGGAGGAATGAGCAGTTCTTC	CASSEFDGTSGRNEQFF
TRBV4-2	NA	TRBD1	TRBJ1-2	TGTGCCAGCAGCCCGGGACAGGGGAACTATGGCTACACCTTC	CASSPGQGNYGYTF
TRBV21-1	NA	NA	TRBJ2-1	TGTGCCAGCAGCAAAGGCGTGGGGCGCTCCTACAATGAGCAGTTCTTC	CASSKGVGRSYNEQFF
TRBV4-2	NA	NA	TRBJ2-1	TGTGCCAGCAGCCAAGTAAATGGAGGGGATGAGCAGTTCTTC	CASSQVNGGDEQFF
TRBV6-5	NA	NA	TRBJ2-1	TGTGCCAGCAGGGCCTGGGGTAGCGGTAACAATGAGCAGTTCTTC	CASRAWGSGNNEQFF
TRBV20-1	once	NA	TRBJ2-7	TGCAGTGCCAACATTATCAACGAGCAGTACTTC	CSANIINEQYF
TRBV21-1	NA	NA	TRBJ1-2	TGTGCCAGCAGCAAGGGGCAGCGTTGTATCTATGGCTACACCTTC	CASSKGQRCIYGYTF
TRBV20-1	NA	NA	TRBJ2-2	TGCAGTGCTAGTTACCTCCGGGACACAGACCTCGCGAACACCGGGGAGCTGTTTTTT	CSASYLRDTDLANTGELFF
TRBV19	NA	NA	TRBJ2-3	TGTGCCAGTTCGACTGGGGCGGATACGCAGTATTTT	CASSTGADTQYF
TRBV6-6	NA	NA	TRBJ1-5	TGTGCCAGCAGTTACTCTGGGGCAGCGCAGCCCCAGCATTTT	CASSYSGAAQPQHF
TRBV4-3	once	TRBD1	TRBJ1-2	TGCGCCAGCAGCCCTTCCGGGACAGGTTCTAACTATGGCTACACCTTC	CASSPSGTGSNYGYTF
TRBV11-2	NA	TRBD1	TRBJ1-2	TGTGCCAGCAGCTTAGGTACAGGGGGCGCTATCGGGTTCTATGGCTACACCTTC	CASSLGTGGAIGFYGYTF
TRBV28	NA	NA	TRBJ1-3	TGTGCCAGCAGTTTATCAGGAAACACCATATATTTT	CASSLSGNTIYF
TRBV27	NA	NA	TRBJ2-2	TGTGCCAGCAGTGGAGGGACAGCGAACACCGGGGAGCTGTTTTTT	CASSGGTANTGELFF
TRBV6-5	NA	NA	TRBJ1-6	TGTGCCAGCAGGGCCAGGGTTTTTTCACCCCTCCACTTT	CASRARVFSPLHF
TRBV13	NA	TRBD2	TRBJ2-7	TGTGCCAGCAGTAACGGACTAGCGGGTGTATACGAGCAGTACTTC	CASSNGLAGVYEQYF
TRBV18	NA	NA	TRBJ2-3	TGTGCCAGCTCACGGAGCGCAGATACGCAGTATTTT	CASSRSADTQYF
TRBV27	few	NA	TRBJ2-3	TGTGCCAGCAGTTTCGGACTACCCACAGATACGCAGTATTTT	CASSFGLPTDTQYF
TRBV3-1/TRBV3-2	once	NA	TRBJ2-7	TGTGCCAGCAGCCAAGATTCCGGGGGATGGGCCTACGAGCAGTACTTC	CASSQDSGGWAYEQYF
TRBV7-2	NA	TRBD1	TRBJ1-2	TGTGCCAGCAGCTGGGGACAGAACTATGGCTACACCTTC	CASSWGQNYGYTF
TRBV4-2	NA	NA	TRBJ1-3	TGTGCCAGCAGCCAAAGCACCTCTGGAAACACCATATATTTT	CASSQSTSGNTIYF
TRBV28	NA	TRBD1	TRBJ1-2	TGTGCCAGCAGTTCCCGGACAGGGGGAAAAGGCTACACCTTC	CASSSRTGGKGYTF
TRBV2	once	NA	TRBJ2-7	TGTGCCAGCAGGAGTGGGGGGTACGAGCAGTACTTC	CASRSGGYEQYF
TRBV30	NA	NA	TRBJ2-7	TGTGCCTGGAGCCTACTAAGGGGTCACGAGCAGTACTTC	CAWSLLRGHEQYF
TRBV6-5	NA	TRBD1	TRBJ1-4	TGTGCCAGCAGTAAGCAGGGGGCTGGTGGTGAAAAACTGTTTTTT	CASSKQGAGGEKLFF
TRBV27	once	NA	TRBJ2-7	TGTGCCAGCAGGTCGACAGGGAGGCCCTACGAGCAGTACTTC	CASRSTGRPYEQYF
TRBV7-3	NA	NA	TRBJ1-1	TGTGCCAGCAGCTTAACGCGGGACACTGAAGCTTTCTTT	CASSLTRDTEAFF
TRBV11-2	few	NA	TRBJ2-5	TGTGCCAGCAGCCTATATCGAGAGACCCAGTACTTC	CASSLYRETQYF
TRBV5-1	NA	TRBD1	TRBJ2-7	TGCGCCAGCAGCTTGGGCGGGACAGGGGGCTACGAGCAGTACTTC	CASSLGGTGGYEQYF